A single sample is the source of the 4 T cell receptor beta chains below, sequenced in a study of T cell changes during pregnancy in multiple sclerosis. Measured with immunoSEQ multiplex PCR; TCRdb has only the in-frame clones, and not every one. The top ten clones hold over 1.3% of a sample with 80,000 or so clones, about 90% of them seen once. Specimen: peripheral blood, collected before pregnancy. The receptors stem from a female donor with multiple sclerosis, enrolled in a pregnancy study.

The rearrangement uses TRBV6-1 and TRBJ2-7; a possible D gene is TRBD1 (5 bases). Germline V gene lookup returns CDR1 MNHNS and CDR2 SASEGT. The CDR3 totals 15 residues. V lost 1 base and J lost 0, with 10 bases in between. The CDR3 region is CASSEGQGSSYEQYF. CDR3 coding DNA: TGTGCCAGCAGTGAAGGGCAGGGAAGCTCCTACGAGCAGTACTTC.

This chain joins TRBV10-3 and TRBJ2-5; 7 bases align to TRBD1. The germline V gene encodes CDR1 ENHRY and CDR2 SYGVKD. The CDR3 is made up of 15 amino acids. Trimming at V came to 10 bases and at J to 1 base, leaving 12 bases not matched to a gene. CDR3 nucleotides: TGTGCCACTAACCCCGCTGGACAGGCCCAAGAGACCCAGTACTTC. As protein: CATNPAGQAQETQYF.

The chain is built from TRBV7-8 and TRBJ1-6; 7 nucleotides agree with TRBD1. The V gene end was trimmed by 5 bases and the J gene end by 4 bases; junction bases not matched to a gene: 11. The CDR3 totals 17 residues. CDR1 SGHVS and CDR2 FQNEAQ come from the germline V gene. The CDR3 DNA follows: TGTGCCAGCAGCCAATTTGGAGGGGGCGGGTATAATTCACCCCTCCACTTT. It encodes CASSQFGGGGYNSPLHF. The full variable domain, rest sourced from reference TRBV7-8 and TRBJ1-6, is GAGVSQSPRYKVAKRGQDVALRCDPISGHVSLFWYQQALGQGPEFLTYFQNEAQLDKSGLPSDRFFAERPEGSVSTLKIQRTQQEDSAVYLCASSQFGGGGYNSPLHFGNGTRLTVT.

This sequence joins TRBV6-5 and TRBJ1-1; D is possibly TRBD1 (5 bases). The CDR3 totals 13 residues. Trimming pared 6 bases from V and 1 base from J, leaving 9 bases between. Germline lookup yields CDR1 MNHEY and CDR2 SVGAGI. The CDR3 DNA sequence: TGTGCCAGCAGCTCAACAGGGAACACTGAAGCTTTCTTT. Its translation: CASSSTGNTEAFF.